The rows below give T cell receptor beta chains drawn from one sample of a study of identical twins. TCRdb called the 5' RACE reads again in MiXCR, with one record for every CDR3 protein. This sample has approximately 680,000 distinct CDR3 sequences, with 7.1% found just once. These data are also associated with another study on yellow fever vaccine responses in identical twins.

Sequences were obtained from PBMCs. These receptor sequences come from a young woman in good health. CDR3s include the opening cysteine and the closing phenylalanine or tryptophan. D genes are given only for firm matches. The size of a clone is reported for some rows only, either as once, few or many, or as a class for expanded clones.

V gene,D gene,clone size,J gene,CDR3 protein,CDR3 DNA
TRBV6-1,TRBD1,few,TRBJ1-5,CASSLDRGNNQPQHF,TGTGCCAGCAGTCTGGACAGGGGGAATAATCAGCCCCAGCATTTT
TRBV28,-,-,TRBJ1-2,CASSLGGAGGYTF,TGTGCCAGCAGTTTAGGGGGGGCCGGCGGCTACACCTTC
TRBV3-1,-,many,TRBJ1-4,CASSFRASNEKLFF,TGTGCCAGCAGCTTTCGGGCGTCGAATGAAAAACTGTTTTTT
TRBV28,-,-,TRBJ2-1,CASRTGPTGVDEQFF,TGTGCCAGCAGGACCGGGCCAACAGGAGTCGATGAGCAGTTCTTC
TRBV29-1,TRBD2,many,TRBJ2-3,CSTGTSRTDTQYF,TGCAGCACGGGGACTAGTCGCACAGATACGCAGTATTTT
TRBV11-2,-,many,TRBJ1-4,CASSLTGTATNEKLFF,TGTGCCAGCAGCTTAACAGGGACTGCAACTAATGAAAAACTGTTTTTT
TRBV3-1,TRBD2,few,TRBJ2-7,CASSQDGSGIYEQYF,TGTGCCAGCAGCCAAGATGGTAGCGGGATCTACGAGCAGTACTTC
TRBV11-3,-,many,TRBJ2-2,CASSLLTGNTGELFF,TGTGCCAGCAGCTTACTGACAGGGAACACCGGGGAGCTGTTTTTT
TRBV7-2,-,-,TRBJ2-2,CASSLAGVLTGELFF,TGTGCCAGCAGCTTAGCGGGGGTACTCACCGGGGAGCTGTTTTTT
TRBV5-1,TRBD2,-,TRBJ2-3,CASSPQLAGGADTQYF,TGCGCCAGCAGCCCTCAACTAGCGGGAGGGGCAGATACGCAGTATTTT
TRBV7-9,-,few,TRBJ1-1,CASMKGRMNTEAFF,TGTGCCAGCATGAAGGGCAGGATGAACACTGAAGCTTTCTTT
TRBV20-1,-,many,TRBJ2-3,CSADPKKRRSTDTQYF,TGCAGTGCCGACCCGAAGAAACGACGGAGCACAGATACGCAGTATTTT
TRBV28,-,-,TRBJ2-4,CASGEIQYF,TGTGCCAGCGGCGAAATTCAGTACTTC
TRBV4-1,-,few,TRBJ2-7,CASSQGLQNHYEQYF,TGCGCCAGCAGCCAAGGCCTACAGAACCACTACGAGCAGTACTTC
TRBV2,TRBD1,many,TRBJ1-3,CASRGTGLSGNTIYF,TGTGCCAGCAGAGGGACAGGGCTCTCTGGAAACACCATATATTTT
TRBV27,TRBD1,many,TRBJ2-2,CASSLKTLGQGVQTRGELFF,TGTGCCAGCAGTTTAAAAACCTTGGGACAGGGGGTACAAACGCGCGGGGAGCTGTTTTTT
TRBV20-1,TRBD1,few,TRBJ2-5,CSARELPGQGALFQETQYF,TGCAGTGCTAGGGAACTCCCGGGACAGGGGGCCCTATTCCAAGAGACCCAGTACTTC
TRBV14,-,few,TRBJ1-3,CASSQGVTIYF,TGTGCCAGCAGCCAAGGGGTAACCATATATTTT
TRBV3-1,TRBD2,-,TRBJ2-4,CASSPHTGLAGGLLAKNIQYF,TGTGCCAGCAGCCCGCATACTGGACTAGCGGGAGGTCTTCTAGCCAAAAACATTCAGTACTTC
TRBV10-3,TRBD1,many,TRBJ2-1,CAISVGGGLENEQFF,TGTGCCATCAGTGTAGGGGGCGGATTGGAGAATGAGCAGTTCTTC
TRBV5-1,TRBD2,-,TRBJ2-5,CASSLEASGRWETQYF,TGCGCCAGCAGCTTGGAGGCTAGCGGGAGGTGGGAGACCCAGTACTTC
TRBV20-1,-,-,TRBJ2-7,CSASSEASSPYEQYF,TGCAGTGCGTCCTCAGAAGCGTCTTCTCCCTACGAGCAGTACTTC
TRBV27,-,few,TRBJ2-2,CASSTATNPTGELFF,TGTGCCAGCAGTACCGCGACAAATCCCACCGGGGAGCTGTTTTTT
TRBV25-1,TRBD2,many,TRBJ2-3,CASSEGSGSNTQYF,TGTGCCAGCAGTGAAGGTAGCGGGAGTAATACGCAGTATTTT
TRBV19,-,-,TRBJ2-1,CASSIVREQQFF,TGTGCCAGTAGTATCGTCCGGGAGCAGCAGTTCTTC
TRBV12-3/TRBV12-4,TRBD1,few,TRBJ2-7,CASRPTGGYEQYF,TGTGCCAGCAGACCGACAGGGGGGTACGAGCAGTACTTC
TRBV3-1,-,few,TRBJ2-5,CASSQELWGYQETQYF,TGTGCCAGCAGCCAAGAACTTTGGGGGTACCAAGAGACCCAGTACTTC
TRBV12-3/TRBV12-4,TRBD2,-,TRBJ2-2,CASSLFGTSGIENTGELFF,TGTGCCAGCAGTTTATTTGGGACTAGCGGGATCGAGAACACCGGGGAGCTGTTTTTT
TRBV7-2,TRBD1,few,TRBJ2-2,CASSLLGQGASTGELFF,TGTGCCAGCAGCTTACTAGGCCAGGGGGCTAGTACCGGGGAGCTGTTTTTT
TRBV2,TRBD2,many,TRBJ2-1,CASSEGFSGGLNEQFF,TGTGCCAGCAGTGAAGGTTTTAGCGGGGGGTTAAATGAGCAGTTCTTC
TRBV25-1,-,many,TRBJ1-1,CASSEAGGLTEAFF,TGTGCCAGCAGTGAAGCGGGAGGACTAACTGAAGCTTTCTTT
TRBV12-3/TRBV12-4,TRBD1,-,TRBJ2-4,CASRTGTGGNIQYF,TGTGCCAGCCGAACCGGGACAGGGGGAAACATTCAGTACTTC
TRBV28,-,many,TRBJ2-5,CASSLRIGETQYF,TGTGCCAGCAGTTTGAGGATTGGAGAGACCCAGTACTTC
TRBV10-2,-,-,TRBJ1-6,CASSPDSSSYNSPLHF,TGCGCCAGCAGTCCTGATTCGAGCTCCTATAATTCACCCCTCCACTTT
TRBV29-1,-,-,TRBJ2-1,CSVQEKPGNNEQFF,TGCAGCGTTCAAGAGAAACCGGGGAACAATGAGCAGTTCTTC
TRBV5-1,-,-,TRBJ2-5,CASSSRGVETQYF,TGCGCCAGCAGCTCCCGGGGTGTTGAGACCCAGTACTTC
TRBV11-2,-,many,TRBJ2-7,CASSLEGLDPGEYIYEQYF,TGTGCCAGCAGCTTAGAAGGTTTGGATCCAGGCGAATACATCTACGAGCAGTACTTC
TRBV14,-,few,TRBJ2-1,CASSHAPGNRDEQFF,TGTGCCAGCAGCCATGCACCGGGAAATCGGGATGAGCAGTTCTTC
TRBV28,-,-,TRBJ1-5,CASGPGGAGNQPQHF,TGTGCCAGCGGCCCCGGGGGGGCAGGCAATCAGCCCCAGCATTTT
TRBV3-1,-,-,TRBJ1-4,CASSQDTATNEKLFF,TGTGCCAGCAGCCAAGATACGGCAACTAATGAAAAACTGTTTTTT
TRBV20-1,TRBD2,-,TRBJ2-1,CSARDWASGNNEQFF,TGCAGTGCTAGAGATTGGGCTAGCGGGAACAATGAGCAGTTCTTC